This T cell receptor beta chain was retrieved from a study of shared clonotypes between healthy human individuals. Positive CCR7 selection of CD45RO-negative cells yielded the naive CD8 cells, and terminally differentiated effector memory CD45RA+ cells were excluded. Clones were read by immunoSEQ multiplex PCR, and TCRdb kept only the in-frame ones, dropping some. The sample shows approximately 2,200,000 clones, approximately 94% of them seen only once. The CDR3 length is 18 residues. In germline, CDR1 is SEHNR, CDR2 FQNEAQ (reference sequence). Trimming removed 5 bases at V and 0 bases at J, with 17 bases between. A remark on this clone: The target antigen is unknown.

Whole-study results and caveats: Non-shared clonotypes had lower generation probabilities than those shared by all four donors. Sequencing depth was a factor that was expected to affect clonotype sharing among donors.

Sequencing was done on a sample of naive CD8+ T cells from PBMCs. The gene calls are TRBV7-9 and TRBJ2-6, with D possibly matching TRBD1 (6 bases). The TCR comes from a man between 18 and 35 years old in good health. Some clones in this sample may be carry-over from other donors' samples. For the CDR3, the DNA is TGTGCCAGCAGCACTCGGACAGCCTCTGGCTCTGGGGCCAACGTCCTGACTTTC. Amino acids: CASSTRTASGSGANVLTF.